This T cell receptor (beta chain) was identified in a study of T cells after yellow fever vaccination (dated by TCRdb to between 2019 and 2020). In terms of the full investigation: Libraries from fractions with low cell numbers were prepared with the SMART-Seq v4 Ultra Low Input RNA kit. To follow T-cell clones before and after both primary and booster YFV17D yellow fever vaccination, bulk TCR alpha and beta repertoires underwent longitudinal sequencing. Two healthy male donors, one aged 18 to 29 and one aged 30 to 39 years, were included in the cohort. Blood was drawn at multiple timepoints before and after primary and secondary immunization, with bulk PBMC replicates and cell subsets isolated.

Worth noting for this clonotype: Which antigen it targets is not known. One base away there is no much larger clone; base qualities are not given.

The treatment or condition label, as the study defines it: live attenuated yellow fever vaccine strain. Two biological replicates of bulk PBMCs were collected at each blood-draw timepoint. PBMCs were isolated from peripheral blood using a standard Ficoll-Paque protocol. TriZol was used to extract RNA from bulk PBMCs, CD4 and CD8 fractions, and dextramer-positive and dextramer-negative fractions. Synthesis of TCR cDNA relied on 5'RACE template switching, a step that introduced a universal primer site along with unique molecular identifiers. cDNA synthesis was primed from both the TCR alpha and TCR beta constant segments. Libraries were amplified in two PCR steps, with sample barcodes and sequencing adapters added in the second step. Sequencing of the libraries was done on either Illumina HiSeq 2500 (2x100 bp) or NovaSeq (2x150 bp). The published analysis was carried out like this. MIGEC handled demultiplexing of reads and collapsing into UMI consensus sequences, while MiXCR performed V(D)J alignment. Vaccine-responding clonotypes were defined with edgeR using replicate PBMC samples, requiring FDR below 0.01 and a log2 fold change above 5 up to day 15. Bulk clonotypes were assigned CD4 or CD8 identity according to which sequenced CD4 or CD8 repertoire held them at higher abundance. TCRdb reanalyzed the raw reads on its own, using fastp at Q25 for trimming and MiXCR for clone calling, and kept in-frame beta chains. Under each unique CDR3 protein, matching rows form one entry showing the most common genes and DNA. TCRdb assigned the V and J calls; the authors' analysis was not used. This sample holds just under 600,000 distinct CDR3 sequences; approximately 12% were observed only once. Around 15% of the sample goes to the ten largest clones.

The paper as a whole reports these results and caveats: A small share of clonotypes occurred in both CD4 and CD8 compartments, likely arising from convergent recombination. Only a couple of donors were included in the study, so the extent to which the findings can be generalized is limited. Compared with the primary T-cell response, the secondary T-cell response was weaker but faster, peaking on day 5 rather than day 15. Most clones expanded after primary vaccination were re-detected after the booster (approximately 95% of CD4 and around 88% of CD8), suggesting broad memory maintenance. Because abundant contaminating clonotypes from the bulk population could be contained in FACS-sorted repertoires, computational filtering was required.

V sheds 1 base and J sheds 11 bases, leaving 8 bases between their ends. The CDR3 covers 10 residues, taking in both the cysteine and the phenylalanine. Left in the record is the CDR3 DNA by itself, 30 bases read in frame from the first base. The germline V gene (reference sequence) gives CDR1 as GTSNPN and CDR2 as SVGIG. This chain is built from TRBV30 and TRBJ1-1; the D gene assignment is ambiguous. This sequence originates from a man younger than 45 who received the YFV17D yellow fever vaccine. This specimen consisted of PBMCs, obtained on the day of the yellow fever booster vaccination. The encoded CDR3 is CAWSGRSAFF. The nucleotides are TGTGCCTGGAGTGGTAGGAGTGCTTTCTTT.